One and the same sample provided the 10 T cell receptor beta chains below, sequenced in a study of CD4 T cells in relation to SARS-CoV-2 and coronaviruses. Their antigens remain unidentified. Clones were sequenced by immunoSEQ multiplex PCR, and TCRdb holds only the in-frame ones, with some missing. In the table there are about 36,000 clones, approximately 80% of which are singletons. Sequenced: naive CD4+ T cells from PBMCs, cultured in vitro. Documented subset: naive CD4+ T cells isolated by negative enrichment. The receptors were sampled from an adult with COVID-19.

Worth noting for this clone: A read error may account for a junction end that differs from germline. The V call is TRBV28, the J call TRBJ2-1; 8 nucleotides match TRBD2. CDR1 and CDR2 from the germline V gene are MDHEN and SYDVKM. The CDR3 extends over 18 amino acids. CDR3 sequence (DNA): TGTGCCAGCAGATCGCCTGCGTGGCGGGAGGTCTCCAACAATGAGCAGTTCTTC. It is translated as CASRSPAWREVSNNEQFF.

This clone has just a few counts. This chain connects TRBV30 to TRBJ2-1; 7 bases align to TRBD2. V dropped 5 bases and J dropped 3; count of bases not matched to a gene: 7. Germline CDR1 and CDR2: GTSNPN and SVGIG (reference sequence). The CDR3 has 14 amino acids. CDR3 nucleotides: TGTGCCTGGGCCTCTAGCGGACTCTACAATGAGCAGTTCTTC. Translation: CAWASSGLYNEQFF.

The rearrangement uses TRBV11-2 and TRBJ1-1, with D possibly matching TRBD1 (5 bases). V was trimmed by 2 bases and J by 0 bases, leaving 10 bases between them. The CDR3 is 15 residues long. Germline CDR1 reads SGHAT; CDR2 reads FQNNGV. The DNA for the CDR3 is TGTGCCAGCAGCTTAAGGGGTCAGATGAACACTGAAGCTTTCTTT. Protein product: CASSLRGQMNTEAFF.

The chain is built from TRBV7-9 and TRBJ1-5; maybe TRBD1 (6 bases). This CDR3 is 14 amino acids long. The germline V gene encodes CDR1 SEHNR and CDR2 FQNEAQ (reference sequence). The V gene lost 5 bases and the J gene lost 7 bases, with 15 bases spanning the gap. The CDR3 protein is CASSPGGLGQPQHF. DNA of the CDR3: TGTGCCAGCAGCCCCGGGGGGCTAGGGCAGCCCCAGCATTTT.

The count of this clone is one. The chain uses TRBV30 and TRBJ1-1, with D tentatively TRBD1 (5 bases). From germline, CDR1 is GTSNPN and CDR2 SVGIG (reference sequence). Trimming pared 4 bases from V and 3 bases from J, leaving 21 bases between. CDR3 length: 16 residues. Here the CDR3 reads CAWNLGGAGFYTEAFF. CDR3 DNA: TGTGCCTGGAACCTTGGAGGGGCAGGTTTTTACACTGAAGCTTTCTTT.

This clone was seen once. CDR3 sequence: CASSISLAGGDNEQFF. The CDR3 nucleotides read TGTGCCAGCAGTATATCTTTAGCGGGAGGGGACAATGAGCAGTTCTTC. The chain recombines TRBV28 with TRBJ2-1, with TRBD2 matching over 11 bases. CDR1 is MDHEN, CDR2 SYDVKM, per germline. With V trimmed by 5 bases and J by 5 bases, 8 bases remained unmatched. The CDR3 is 16 residues long.

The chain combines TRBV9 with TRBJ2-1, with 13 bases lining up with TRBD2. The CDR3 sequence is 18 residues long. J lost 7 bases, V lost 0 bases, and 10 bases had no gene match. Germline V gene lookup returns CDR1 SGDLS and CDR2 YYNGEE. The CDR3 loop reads CASSVATSGRLRGNEQFF. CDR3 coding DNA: TGTGCCAGCAGCGTAGCGACTAGCGGGAGGTTACGGGGAAATGAGCAGTTCTTC.

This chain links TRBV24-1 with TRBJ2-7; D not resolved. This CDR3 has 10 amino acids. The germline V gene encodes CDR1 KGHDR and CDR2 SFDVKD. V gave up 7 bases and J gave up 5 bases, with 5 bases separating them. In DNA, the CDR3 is TGTGCCACCAGATGGAACGAGCAGTACTTC. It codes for CATRWNEQYF.

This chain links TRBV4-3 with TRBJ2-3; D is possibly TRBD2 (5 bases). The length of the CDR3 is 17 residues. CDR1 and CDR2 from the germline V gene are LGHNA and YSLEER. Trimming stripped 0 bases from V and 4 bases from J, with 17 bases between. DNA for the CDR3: TGCGCCAGCAGCCAAGATTCTCGTGGAGCGGCCCCAGATACGCAGTATTTT. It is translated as CASSQDSRGAAPDTQYF.

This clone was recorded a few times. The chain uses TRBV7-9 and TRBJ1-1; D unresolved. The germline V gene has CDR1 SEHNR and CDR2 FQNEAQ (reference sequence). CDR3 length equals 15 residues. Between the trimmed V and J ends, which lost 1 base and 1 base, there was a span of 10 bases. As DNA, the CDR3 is TGTGCCAGCAGCTTAGTCCAAGGAGCGAACACTGAAGCTTTCTTT. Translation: CASSLVQGANTEAFF.